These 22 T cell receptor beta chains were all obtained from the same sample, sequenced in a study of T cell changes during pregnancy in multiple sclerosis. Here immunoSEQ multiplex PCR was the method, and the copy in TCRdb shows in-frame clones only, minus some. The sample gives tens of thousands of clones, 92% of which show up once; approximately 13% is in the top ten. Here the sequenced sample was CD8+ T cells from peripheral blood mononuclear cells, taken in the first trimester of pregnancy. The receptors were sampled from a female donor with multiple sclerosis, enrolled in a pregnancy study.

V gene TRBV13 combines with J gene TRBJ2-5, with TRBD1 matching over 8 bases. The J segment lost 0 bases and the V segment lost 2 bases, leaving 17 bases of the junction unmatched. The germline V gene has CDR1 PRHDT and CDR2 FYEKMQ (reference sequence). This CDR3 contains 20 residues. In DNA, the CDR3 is TGTGCCAGCAGCTTAAGGGTCGAGTTATCAGGGGGCAGGAACCAAGAGACCCAGTACTTC. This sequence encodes CASSLRVELSGGRNQETQYF.

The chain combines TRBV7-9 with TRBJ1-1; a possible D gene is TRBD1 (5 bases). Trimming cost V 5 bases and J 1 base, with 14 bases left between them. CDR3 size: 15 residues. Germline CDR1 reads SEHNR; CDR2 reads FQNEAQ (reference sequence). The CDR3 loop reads CASSPPEGWNTEAFF. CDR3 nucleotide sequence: TGTGCCAGCAGCCCTCCGGAGGGGTGGAACACTGAAGCTTTCTTT.

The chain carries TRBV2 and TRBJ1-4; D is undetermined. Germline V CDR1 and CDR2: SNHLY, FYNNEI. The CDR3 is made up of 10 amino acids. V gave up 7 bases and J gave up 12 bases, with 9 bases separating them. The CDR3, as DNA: TGTGCCAGCATCGCGGAGGAACTGTTTTTT. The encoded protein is CASIAEELFF.

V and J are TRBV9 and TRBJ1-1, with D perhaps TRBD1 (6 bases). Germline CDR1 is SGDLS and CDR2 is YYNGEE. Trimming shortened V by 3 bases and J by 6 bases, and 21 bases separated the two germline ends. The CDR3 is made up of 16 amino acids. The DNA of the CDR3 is TGTGCCAGCAGCGGGGGCGGGGGCGCGGGTATCGCTGAAGCTTTCTTT. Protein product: CASSGGGGAGIAEAFF.

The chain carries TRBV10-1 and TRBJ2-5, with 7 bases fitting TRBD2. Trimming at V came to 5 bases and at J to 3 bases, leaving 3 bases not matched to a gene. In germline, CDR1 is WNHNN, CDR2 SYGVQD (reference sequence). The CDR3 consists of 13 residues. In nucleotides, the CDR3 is TGCGCCAGCAGTCCGGGGGGAGAAGAGACCCAGTACTTC. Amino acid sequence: CASSPGGEETQYF.

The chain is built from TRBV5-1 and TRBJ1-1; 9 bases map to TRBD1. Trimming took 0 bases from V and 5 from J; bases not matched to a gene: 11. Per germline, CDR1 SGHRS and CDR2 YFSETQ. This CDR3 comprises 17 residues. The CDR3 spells CASSLVPGTGHFTEAFF. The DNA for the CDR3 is TGCGCCAGCAGCTTGGTACCCGGGACAGGGCATTTTACTGAAGCTTTCTTT.

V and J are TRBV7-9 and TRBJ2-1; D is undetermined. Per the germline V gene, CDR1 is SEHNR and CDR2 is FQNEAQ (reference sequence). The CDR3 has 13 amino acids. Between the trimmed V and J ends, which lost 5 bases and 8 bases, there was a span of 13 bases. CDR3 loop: CASSPPSVDEQFF. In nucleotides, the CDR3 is TGTGCCAGCAGCCCTCCTAGTGTGGATGAGCAGTTCTTC.

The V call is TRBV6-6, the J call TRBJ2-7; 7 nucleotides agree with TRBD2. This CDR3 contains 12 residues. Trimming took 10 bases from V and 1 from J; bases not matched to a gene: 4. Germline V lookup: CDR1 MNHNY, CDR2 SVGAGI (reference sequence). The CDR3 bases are TGTGCCACCAGCGGGGAGTCCTACGAGCAGTACTTC. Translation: CATSGESYEQYF.

CDR3 nucleotides: TGTGCCAGCAAGCGGACAGGGCCCTTGAGAGAGCAGTACTTC. Its protein is CASKRTGPLREQYF. The V gene is TRBV27, the J gene TRBJ2-7; 8 nucleotides match TRBD1. The CDR3 runs 14 residues. Germline V gives CDR1 MNHEY, CDR2 SMNVEV (reference sequence). Trimming cost V 7 bases and J 7 bases; bases outside gene matches: 12.

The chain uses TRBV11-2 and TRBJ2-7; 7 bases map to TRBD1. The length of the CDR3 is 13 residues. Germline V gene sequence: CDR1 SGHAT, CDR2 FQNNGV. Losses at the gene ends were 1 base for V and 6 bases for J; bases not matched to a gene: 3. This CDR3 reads CASSLGPGGEQYF. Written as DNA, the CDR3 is TGTGCCAGCAGCTTAGGTCCAGGGGGCGAGCAGTACTTC.

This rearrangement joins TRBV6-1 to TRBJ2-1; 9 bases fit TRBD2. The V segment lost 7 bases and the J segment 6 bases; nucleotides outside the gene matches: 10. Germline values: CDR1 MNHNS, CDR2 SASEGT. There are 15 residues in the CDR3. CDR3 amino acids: CASTPEAGGSNEQFF. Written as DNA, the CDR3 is TGTGCCAGCACCCCGGAAGCGGGGGGAAGCAATGAGCAGTTCTTC.

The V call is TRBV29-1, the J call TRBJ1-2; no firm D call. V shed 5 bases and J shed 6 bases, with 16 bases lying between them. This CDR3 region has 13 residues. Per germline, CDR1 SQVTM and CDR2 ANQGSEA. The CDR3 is CSVLSPDGDGYTF. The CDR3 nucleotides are TGCAGCGTTCTTAGTCCCGACGGAGATGGCTACACCTTC.

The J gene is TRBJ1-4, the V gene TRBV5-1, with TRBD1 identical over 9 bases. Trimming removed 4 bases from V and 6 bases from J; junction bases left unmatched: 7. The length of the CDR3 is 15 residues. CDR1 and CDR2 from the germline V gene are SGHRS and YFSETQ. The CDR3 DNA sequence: TGCGCCAGCAGCGCCGGGACAGGGTTAGATGAAAAACTGTTTTTT. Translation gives CASSAGTGLDEKLFF.

DNA of the CDR3: TGTGCCAGCAGCTTGGGGGCTCTGAATGAGCAGTTCTTC. Translating it yields CASSLGALNEQFF. This chain links TRBV11-3 with TRBJ2-1, with D perhaps TRBD1 (6 bases). The V gene lost 3 bases and the J gene lost 7 bases, with 10 bases spanning the gap. The CDR3 covers 13 residues. CDR1 is SGHNT and CDR2 is YENEEA in the germline V gene.

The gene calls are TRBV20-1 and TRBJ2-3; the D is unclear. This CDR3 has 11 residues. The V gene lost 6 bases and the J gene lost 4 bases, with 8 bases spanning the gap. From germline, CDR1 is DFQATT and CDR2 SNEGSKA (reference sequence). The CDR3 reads CSASRADTQYF. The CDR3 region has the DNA TGCAGTGCCTCACGGGCAGATACGCAGTATTTT.

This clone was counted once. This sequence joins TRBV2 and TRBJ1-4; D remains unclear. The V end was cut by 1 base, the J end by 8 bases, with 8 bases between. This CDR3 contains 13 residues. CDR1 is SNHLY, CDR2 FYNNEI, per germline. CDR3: CASSEGAGEKLFF. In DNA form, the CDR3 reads TGTGCCAGCAGTGAAGGGGCGGGCGAAAAACTGTTTTTT.

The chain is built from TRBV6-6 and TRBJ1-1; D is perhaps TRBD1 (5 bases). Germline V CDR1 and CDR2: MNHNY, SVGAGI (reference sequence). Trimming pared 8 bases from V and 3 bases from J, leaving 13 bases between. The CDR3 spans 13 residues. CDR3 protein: CASSWTFDTEAFF. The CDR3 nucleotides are TGTGCCAGCTCCTGGACATTTGACACTGAAGCTTTCTTT.

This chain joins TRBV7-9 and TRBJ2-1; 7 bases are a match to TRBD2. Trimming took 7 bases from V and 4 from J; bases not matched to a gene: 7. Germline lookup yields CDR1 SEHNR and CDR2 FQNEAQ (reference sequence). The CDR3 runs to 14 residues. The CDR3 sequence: CASITSVSYNEQFF. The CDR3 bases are TGTGCCAGCATAACTAGCGTATCTTACAATGAGCAGTTCTTC.

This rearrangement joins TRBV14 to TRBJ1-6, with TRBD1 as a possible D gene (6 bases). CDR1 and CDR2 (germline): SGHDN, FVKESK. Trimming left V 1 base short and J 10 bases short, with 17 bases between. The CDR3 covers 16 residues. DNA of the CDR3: TGTGCCAGCAGCCAAGGACGTCTGGGGGCATGGTCACCCCTCCACTTT. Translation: CASSQGRLGAWSPLHF. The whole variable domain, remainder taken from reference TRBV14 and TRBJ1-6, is EAGVTQFPSHSVIEKGQTVTLRCDPISGHDNLYWYRRVMGKEIKFLLHFVKESKQDESGMPNNRFLAERTGGTYSTLKVQPAELEDSGVYFCASSQGRLGAWSPLHFGNGTRLTVT.

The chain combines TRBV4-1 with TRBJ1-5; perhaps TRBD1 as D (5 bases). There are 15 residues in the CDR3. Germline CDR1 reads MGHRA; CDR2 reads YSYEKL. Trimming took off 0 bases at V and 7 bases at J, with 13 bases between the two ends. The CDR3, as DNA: TGCGCCAGCAGCCAAGATGGGGGGGGACCGCAGCCCCAGCATTTT. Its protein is CASSQDGGGPQPQHF.

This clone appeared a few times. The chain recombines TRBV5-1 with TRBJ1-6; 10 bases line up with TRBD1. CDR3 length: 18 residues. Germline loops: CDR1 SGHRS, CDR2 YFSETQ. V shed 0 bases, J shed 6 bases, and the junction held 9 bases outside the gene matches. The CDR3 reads CASSLGSDRGLGNSPLHF. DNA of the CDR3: TGCGCCAGCAGCTTGGGCTCGGACAGGGGGTTAGGTAATTCACCCCTCCACTTT.

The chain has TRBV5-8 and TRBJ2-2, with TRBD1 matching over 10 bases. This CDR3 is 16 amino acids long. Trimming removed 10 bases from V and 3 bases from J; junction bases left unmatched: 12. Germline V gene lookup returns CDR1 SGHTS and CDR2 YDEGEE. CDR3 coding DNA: TGTGCCGTCCGGGACAGGGGACCTTGGGACACCGGGGAGCTGTTTTTT. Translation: CAVRDRGPWDTGELFF.